This is a list of T cell receptor beta chains from one sample in a study of blood T cell repertoires in COVID-19. Using immunoSEQ multiplex PCR, the repertoire was profiled, and TCRdb retains in-frame clones only, with some absent. The top ten hold 0.65% to 0.9% of the sample, which has some 260,000 clones, 88% seen once. The sample taken for sequencing was peripheral blood. The receptors here all came from a woman aged 30 to 39 with acute or convalescent COVID-19. Each CDR3 is given with its conserved first and last residue. Each record gives: D gene, J gene, V gene, CDR3 protein, CDR3 DNA. A D gene is named only where the DNA matches it firmly.

>TRBD1|TRBJ2-6|TRBV9
CASSGDRDSSGANVLTF
TGTGCCAGCAGCGGGGACAGGGACTCCTCTGGGGCCAACGTCCTGACTTTC
>TRBD2|TRBJ2-2|TRBV6-5
CASGLAGLGGGELFF
TGTGCCAGCGGGCTAGCGGGACTGGGCGGCGGGGAGCTGTTTTTT
>-|TRBJ2-2|TRBV30
CAWSVVVSVSAGELFF
TGTGCCTGGAGCGTCGTGGTTAGTGTGTCGGCCGGGGAGCTGTTTTTT
>-|TRBJ2-3|TRBV19
CASSIELAARTDTQYF
TGTGCCAGTAGTATAGAGCTAGCTGCCCGCACAGATACGCAGTATTTT
>TRBD2|TRBJ2-3|TRBV19
CASSTLAGVGTDTQYF
TGTGCCAGTAGTACACTAGCGGGAGTTGGCACAGATACGCAGTATTTT
>TRBD2|TRBJ2-1|TRBV5-4
CASSFAGGPKDEQFF
TGTGCCAGCAGCTTCGCGGGAGGGCCTAAAGATGAGCAGTTCTTC
>TRBD1|TRBJ2-6|TRBV19
CASSVEGQGRSGANVLTF
TGTGCCAGTAGTGTAGAAGGACAGGGTAGGTCTGGGGCCAACGTCCTGACTTTC
>TRBD1|TRBJ1-6|TRBV28
CASRGGGTGNSPLHF
TGTGCCAGCAGGGGAGGGGGGACAGGAAATTCACCCCTCCACTTT
>TRBD2|TRBJ2-2|TRBV6-2/TRBV6-3
CASSKIRTSGRTGELFF
TGTGCCAGCAGTAAGATCCGGACTAGCGGGAGAACCGGGGAGCTGTTTTTT
>TRBD1|TRBJ2-4|TRBV5-4
CASSQTGRRLAKNIQYF
TGTGCCAGCAGCCAGACAGGGCGAAGACTAGCCAAAAACATTCAGTACTTC